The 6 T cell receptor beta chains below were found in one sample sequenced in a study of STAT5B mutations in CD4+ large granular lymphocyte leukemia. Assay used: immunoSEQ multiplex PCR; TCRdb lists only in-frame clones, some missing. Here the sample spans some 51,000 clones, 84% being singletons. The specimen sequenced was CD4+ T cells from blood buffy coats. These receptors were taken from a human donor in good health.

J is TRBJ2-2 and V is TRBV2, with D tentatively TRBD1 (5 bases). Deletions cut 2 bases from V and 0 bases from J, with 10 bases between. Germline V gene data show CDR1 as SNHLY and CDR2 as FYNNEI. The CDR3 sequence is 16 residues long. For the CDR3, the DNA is TGTGCCAGCAGTGAACCAGGGCATACGAACACCGGGGAGCTGTTTTTT. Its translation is CASSEPGHTNTGELFF.

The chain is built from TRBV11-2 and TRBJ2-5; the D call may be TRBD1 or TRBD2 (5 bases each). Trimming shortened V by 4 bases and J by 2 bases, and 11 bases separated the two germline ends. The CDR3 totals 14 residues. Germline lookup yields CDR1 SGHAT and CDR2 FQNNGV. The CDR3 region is CASSSTRGQETQYF. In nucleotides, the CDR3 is TGTGCCAGCAGCTCAACTAGGGGTCAAGAGACCCAGTACTTC.

DNA for the CDR3: TGTGCCAGCAGCCTCGGGACTAGCTCCCCGACCCAGTACTTC. Its protein product is CASSLGTSSPTQYF. This rearrangement joins TRBV7-7 to TRBJ2-5; 9 nucleotides match TRBD2. The V and J ends lost 5 bases and 7 bases, in that order; junction bases with no gene match: 8. This CDR3 contains 14 residues. CDR1 and CDR2 from the germline V gene are SSHAT and FNYEAQ (reference sequence). Complete variable domain (other parts from reference TRBV7-7 and TRBJ2-5): GAGVSQSPRYKVTKRGQDVTLRCDPISSHATLYWYQQALGQGPEFLTYFNYEAQPDKSGLPSDRFSAERPEGSISTLTIQRTEQRDSAMYRCASSLGTSSPTQYFGPGTRLLVL.

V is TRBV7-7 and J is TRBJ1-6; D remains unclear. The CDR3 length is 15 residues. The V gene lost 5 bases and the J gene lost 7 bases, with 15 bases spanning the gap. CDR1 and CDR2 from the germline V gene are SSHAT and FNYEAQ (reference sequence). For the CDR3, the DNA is TGTGCCAGCAGCCCCAGCAGGATTGGGAATTCACCCCTCCACTTT. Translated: CASSPSRIGNSPLHF.

The chain's CDR3 is CASSIPPGRYNEQFF. CDR3 nucleotide sequence: TGTGCCAGTAGTATCCCCCCCGGGAGATACAATGAGCAGTTCTTC. The V call is TRBV19, the J call TRBJ2-1; TRBD2 is a possible D gene (6 bases). CDR1 is LNHDA, CDR2 SQIVND, per germline (reference sequence). Trimming pared 3 bases from V and 4 bases from J, leaving 13 bases between. There are 15 residues in the CDR3.

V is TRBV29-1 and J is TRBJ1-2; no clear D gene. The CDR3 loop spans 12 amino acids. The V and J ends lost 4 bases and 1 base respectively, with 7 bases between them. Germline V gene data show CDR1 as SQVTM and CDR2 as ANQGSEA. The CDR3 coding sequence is TGCAGCGTTGTTAACCATAACTATGGCTACACCTTC. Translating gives CSVVNHNYGYTF.